This T cell receptor (beta chain) was profiled in a study of blood T cell repertoires in COVID-19. Across the whole study: Material from acute and convalescent COVID-19 was sourced from the United States, Italy and Spain.

The participants were between 18 and 89 years old and came from 24 US areas. In Cohort 3, a recovered donor had either two negative PCRs, clearance, or symptom resolution. Germline loops: CDR1 GTSNPN, CDR2 SVGIG (reference sequence). This CDR3 spans 16 amino acids. The J segment lost 4 bases and the V segment lost 0 bases, leaving 11 bases of the junction unmatched. The authors' processing: Reference gene primers were amplified, and this amplification served to estimate nucleated cell counts. Some clones are missing from TCRdb's copy, which holds only in-frame ones; the method was immunoSEQ multiplex PCR. Clone size and the V and J calls come from that table; the DNA yielded D and trimming. The table records roughly 230,000 clones, 82% of them present only once.

The chain links TRBV30 to TRBJ1-2, with TRBD1 identical over 7 bases. Sequenced sample: PBMCs or T cells enriched from blood (not recorded which). The source is a woman aged 60-75 years who had recovered from COVID-19. This CDR3 is CAWSVTRGGAGYGYTF. As DNA, the CDR3 is TGTGCCTGGAGTGTTACGCGAGGGGGCGCGGGCTATGGCTACACCTTC.